This T cell receptor beta chain was profiled in a study of blood T cell repertoires in COVID-19. In the study overall: T cells, B-cell-depleted T cells, or PBMCs supplied cDNA or gDNA.

In the original processing: It was from reference gene primer amplification that nucleated cell counts were estimated. Sequencing used immunoSEQ multiplex PCR; TCRdb keeps in-frame clones, though not all of them. Clonal size and the V and J genes are those of that table, whereas D and trimming came from the DNA. The sample lists approximately 250,000 clones; around 88% were seen once. This CDR3 is 12 amino acids long. Per the germline V gene, CDR1 is WSHSY and CDR2 is SAAADI. V lost 6 bases and J lost 5; bases outside the gene matches: 0. The participants were between about 18 and 100 years old and came from about two dozen US areas. Cohorts were determined from participant-reported clinical history.

The receptor comes from a woman between 40 and 55 years old with acute COVID-19. The sample comprised PBMCs or T cells enriched from blood (not recorded which). This sequence joins TRBV10-2 and TRBJ2-1; TRBD1 matches 8 bases. The CDR3 coding sequence is TGCGCCAGCAGACAGGGGGACAATGAGCAGTTCTTC. Amino acids: CASRQGDNEQFF.